The TCR beta chain described here comes from a study of T cell responses to AZD1222 COVID-19 vaccine. Some clones are missing from TCRdb's copy, which holds only in-frame ones; the method was immunoSEQ multiplex PCR. The sample has 75,000 to 95,000 clones; roughly 89% are singletons. The CDR3 is 12 amino acids. Germline CDR1 ENHRY, CDR2 SYGVKD. The V gene lost 3 bases and the J gene lost 3 bases, with 6 bases spanning the gap. With respect to this clone: The antigen is undetermined.

Study observations and caveats: Among the donors, most were white British and more were female, and clonal diversity was possibly underestimated. The study reported that nearly half of spike-specific TCRs target unmutated variant regions. With two AZD1222 doses given, Spike-specific TCR breadth and depth both rose.

The chain combines TRBV10-3 with TRBJ2-7; D unresolved. Specimen: peripheral blood, collected 28 days after the second AZD1222 dose. The sequence derives from an adult who received the AZD1222 COVID-19 vaccine. This CDR3 is CAISDGSYEQYV. The DNA of the CDR3 is TGTGCCATCAGTGATGGCAGCTACGAGCAGTACGTC.